The present TCR beta chain was sequenced within a study of blood T cell repertoires in COVID-19. In the study overall: COVID-19 samples from acute and convalescent phases originated in the United States, Italy and Spain. PBMCs, B-cell-depleted T cells, or T cells were the source of the cDNA or gDNA that made up the material.

V was trimmed by 0 bases and J by 4 bases, leaving 14 bases between them. Germline V gives CDR1 SGHDT, CDR2 YYEEEE. This CDR3 region has 15 residues. This clone has only a few counts. How the authors handled the data: Scientists estimated how many nucleated cells there were by amplifying reference gene primers. Method: immunoSEQ multiplex PCR; TCRdb's copy keeps in-frame clones and lacks some. The V and J calls and clone size are taken from that table; D and trimming were inferred from the DNA. The table lists 25,000 to 30,000 clones, under 90% of them singletons, with approximately 16% in the top ten.

The origin of this receptor is a man in his 70s with active COVID-19. Sequences were obtained from peripheral blood. The genes are TRBV5-6 and TRBJ2-7; D may be TRBD2 (5 bases). The CDR3 protein is CASSLARRWEYEQYF. As DNA, the CDR3 is TGTGCCAGCAGCTTGGCACGGCGGTGGGAGTACGAGCAGTACTTC.